The rows below give T cell receptor beta chains drawn from one sample of a study of OX40 agonist ivuxolimab in advanced cancers. Assay: immunoSEQ multiplex PCR; the TCRdb copy retains only in-frame clones and omits some. The sample has approximately 60,000 clones; around 80% are singletons. Sequencing was performed on CD4+ or CD8+ T cells sorted from blood, taken in a trial of the OX40 agonist ivuxolimab. These receptor sequences come from an adult with an advanced solid tumor such as melanoma, head and neck, liver or kidney cancer. The CDR3 runs from the conserved cysteine through the conserved F or W. Fields, in order: clone size, J gene, D gene, V gene, CDR3 DNA, CDR3 protein. The D gene is left open where the match is weak. A clone size is listed for some rows: how often the clone was seen (once, few, many), or a class if it is expanded.

abundance: .
j_gene: TRBJ2-3
d_gene: TRBD2
v_gene: TRBV28
CDR3nt: TGTGCCAGCAGGAGCGGGATAGATACGCAGTATTTT
CDR3aa: CASRSGIDTQYF

abundance: .
j_gene: TRBJ2-1
d_gene: TRBD2
v_gene: TRBV30
CDR3nt: TGTGCCTGGAGTCCCGGACTAGCGGGAAAGGAGCAGTTCTTC
CDR3aa: CAWSPGLAGKEQFF

abundance: .
j_gene: TRBJ1-5
d_gene: .
v_gene: TRBV19
CDR3nt: TGTGCCAGTAGTATAGGATACAATCAGCCCCAGCATTTT
CDR3aa: CASSIGYNQPQHF

abundance: .
j_gene: TRBJ2-6
d_gene: .
v_gene: TRBV11-3
CDR3nt: TGTGCCACGTTATCAAACTCTGGGGCCAACGTCCTGACTTTC
CDR3aa: CATLSNSGANVLTF

abundance: .
j_gene: TRBJ1-5
d_gene: TRBD1
v_gene: TRBV6-4
CDR3nt: TGTGCCAGCAGTTTGGACAGGGATCAGCCCCAGCATTTT
CDR3aa: CASSLDRDQPQHF

abundance: .
j_gene: TRBJ1-2
d_gene: .
v_gene: TRBV7-9
CDR3nt: TGTGCCAGCAGCTTCCTCGCGGTACGGGGCGCCCACTATGGCTACACCTTC
CDR3aa: CASSFLAVRGAHYGYTF

abundance: .
j_gene: TRBJ2-3
d_gene: .
v_gene: TRBV19
CDR3nt: TGTGCCAGTAGGACCCAGGGACGTTACGGATATACGCAGTATTTT
CDR3aa: CASRTQGRYGYTQYF

abundance: .
j_gene: TRBJ1-2
d_gene: .
v_gene: TRBV6-5
CDR3nt: TGTGCCAGCAGCCCGGACAGAGCTAACTATGGCTACACCTTC
CDR3aa: CASSPDRANYGYTF

abundance: .
j_gene: TRBJ2-5
d_gene: .
v_gene: TRBV5-4
CDR3nt: TGTGCCAGCAGCTTGGGTAGGCAAGAGACCCAGTACTTC
CDR3aa: CASSLGRQETQYF

abundance: few
j_gene: TRBJ1-4
d_gene: .
v_gene: TRBV11-3
CDR3nt: TGTGCCAGCAGCTTAGGTCTGGCAGCAACTAATGAAAAACTGTTTTTT
CDR3aa: CASSLGLAATNEKLFF

abundance: .
j_gene: TRBJ1-1
d_gene: .
v_gene: TRBV5-4
CDR3nt: TGTGCCAGCAGCTCCGGACAGAGGACGAACACTGAAGCTTTCTTT
CDR3aa: CASSSGQRTNTEAFF

abundance: .
j_gene: TRBJ1-1
d_gene: .
v_gene: TRBV29-1
CDR3nt: TGCAGCGGCTCTGCGGGCTGGGCCATGAACACTGAAGCTTTCTTT
CDR3aa: CSGSAGWAMNTEAFF

abundance: .
j_gene: TRBJ2-5
d_gene: .
v_gene: TRBV5-6
CDR3nt: TGTGCCAGCAGCCTAGAAGAGACCCAGTACTTC
CDR3aa: CASSLEETQYF

abundance: few
j_gene: TRBJ1-1
d_gene: .
v_gene: TRBV10-2
CDR3nt: TGCGCCAGCAGTGAGTCCAGCAGCGGGAACACTGAAGCTTTCTTT
CDR3aa: CASSESSSGNTEAFF

abundance: .
j_gene: TRBJ2-5
d_gene: TRBD2
v_gene: TRBV5-1
CDR3nt: TGCGCCTGGCCAGCGGGGGTTTACCCTCAAGAGACCCAGTACTTC
CDR3aa: CAWPAGVYPQETQYF

abundance: .
j_gene: TRBJ2-3
d_gene: TRBD2
v_gene: TRBV2
CDR3nt: TGTGCCGGAACCGGGACTAGATCTAGCACAGATACGCAGTATTTT
CDR3aa: CAGTGTRSSTDTQYF

abundance: .
j_gene: TRBJ2-1
d_gene: .
v_gene: TRBV5-4
CDR3nt: TGTGCCAGCACACTCCGGGTAGCGGCTGCCTCCGATGAGCAGTTCTTC
CDR3aa: CASTLRVAAASDEQFF

abundance: .
j_gene: TRBJ2-7
d_gene: TRBD1
v_gene: TRBV6-5
CDR3nt: TGTGCCAGCAGTTGGGGGACAGGGGGGACCTACGAGCAGTACTTC
CDR3aa: CASSWGTGGTYEQYF

abundance: .
j_gene: TRBJ2-7
d_gene: TRBD2
v_gene: TRBV5-1
CDR3nt: TGCGCCAGCAGCTTGATGGACGGGGGGGACGACGAGCAGTACTTC
CDR3aa: CASSLMDGGDDEQYF

abundance: .
j_gene: TRBJ2-4
d_gene: .
v_gene: TRBV27
CDR3nt: TGTGCCTCCTCGACTCGGCTAGCCAAAAACATTCAGTACTTC
CDR3aa: CASSTRLAKNIQYF

abundance: .
j_gene: TRBJ1-1
d_gene: .
v_gene: TRBV29-1
CDR3nt: TGCAGCGTTGAAGAAGGGGTCGGCACTGAAGCTTTCTTT
CDR3aa: CSVEEGVGTEAFF

abundance: once
j_gene: TRBJ2-7
d_gene: TRBD2
v_gene: TRBV5-1
CDR3nt: TGCGCCAGCAGCCCGTCCCCGCGGGAGTTCTACGAGCAGTACTTC
CDR3aa: CASSPSPREFYEQYF

abundance: .
j_gene: TRBJ2-2
d_gene: .
v_gene: TRBV9
CDR3nt: TGTGCCAGCAGCGTTGAGATACCGAACACCGGGGAGCTGTTTTTT
CDR3aa: CASSVEIPNTGELFF

abundance: .
j_gene: TRBJ1-1
d_gene: .
v_gene: TRBV7-3
CDR3nt: TGTGCCAGCAGCCCTACCGGGGGGGGTGGAGGCACTGAAGCTTTCTTT
CDR3aa: CASSPTGGGGGTEAFF

abundance: few
j_gene: TRBJ1-2
d_gene: .
v_gene: TRBV9
CDR3nt: TGTGCCAGCAGCGATAGCCTCTATGGCTACACCTTC
CDR3aa: CASSDSLYGYTF

abundance: .
j_gene: TRBJ2-5
d_gene: .
v_gene: TRBV5-4
CDR3nt: TGTGCCAGCAATCGGGACTCCAAAGAGACCCAGTACTTC
CDR3aa: CASNRDSKETQYF

abundance: many
j_gene: TRBJ1-2
d_gene: .
v_gene: TRBV2
CDR3nt: TGTGCCAGCGAGGGCGGGAACACGCACTATGGCTACACCTTC
CDR3aa: CASEGGNTHYGYTF

abundance: .
j_gene: TRBJ2-3
d_gene: TRBD2
v_gene: TRBV2
CDR3nt: TGTGCCAGCCGGGAGGGTAAAGGGGCAGATACGCAGTATTTT
CDR3aa: CASREGKGADTQYF

abundance: .
j_gene: TRBJ2-3
d_gene: TRBD2
v_gene: TRBV6-5
CDR3nt: TGTGCCAGCAGTTACTTCGGCGGGGGGGGCACAGATACGCAGTATTTT
CDR3aa: CASSYFGGGGTDTQYF

abundance: .
j_gene: TRBJ2-5
d_gene: TRBD2
v_gene: TRBV2
CDR3nt: TGTGCCAGCCGGGGTTCGCGCGGGGGAGAGACCCAGTACTTC
CDR3aa: CASRGSRGGETQYF

abundance: .
j_gene: TRBJ1-2
d_gene: .
v_gene: TRBV6-5
CDR3nt: TGTGCCAGCAGCGACCACTATGGCTACACCTTC
CDR3aa: CASSDHYGYTF

abundance: once
j_gene: TRBJ1-1
d_gene: TRBD1
v_gene: TRBV29-1
CDR3nt: TGCAGCGTCGACGAGGGGGCCTCGGGCACTGAAGCTTTCTTT
CDR3aa: CSVDEGASGTEAFF

abundance: .
j_gene: TRBJ1-4
d_gene: .
v_gene: TRBV30
CDR3nt: TGTGCCTGGAGTATTACGCATAATGAAAAACTGTTTTTT
CDR3aa: CAWSITHNEKLFF

abundance: once
j_gene: TRBJ2-7
d_gene: TRBD1
v_gene: TRBV19
CDR3nt: TGTGCCAGTAGTACCGGGACAGGGAACGAGCAGTACTTC
CDR3aa: CASSTGTGNEQYF

abundance: once
j_gene: TRBJ2-7
d_gene: .
v_gene: TRBV21-1
CDR3nt: TGTGCCAGAAGAAATACTAGCGGGAACTACGAGCAGTACTTC
CDR3aa: CARRNTSGNYEQYF

abundance: few
j_gene: TRBJ1-3
d_gene: .
v_gene: TRBV7-8
CDR3nt: TGTGCCAGCAGCCCCTTTGACCGTCGTAGAGGAAACACCATATATTTT
CDR3aa: CASSPFDRRRGNTIYF

abundance: .
j_gene: TRBJ1-2
d_gene: .
v_gene: TRBV25-1
CDR3nt: TGTGCCAGCAGTGAATATGGGGAGAGGGCAAACACCTTC
CDR3aa: CASSEYGERANTF

abundance: .
j_gene: TRBJ1-3
d_gene: TRBD1
v_gene: TRBV27
CDR3nt: TGTGCCAGCAGTTTCTCTGACAGGGCTGGAAACACCATATATTTT
CDR3aa: CASSFSDRAGNTIYF

abundance: .
j_gene: TRBJ1-1
d_gene: .
v_gene: TRBV27
CDR3nt: TGTGCCAGCAGTTTATCAGGCAGGGCCAACACTGAAGCTTTCTTT
CDR3aa: CASSLSGRANTEAFF

abundance: .
j_gene: TRBJ1-4
d_gene: .
v_gene: TRBV7-3
CDR3nt: TGTGCCAGCAGCTTAACCCCAAGGGAAAAACTGTTTTTT
CDR3aa: CASSLTPREKLFF

abundance: .
j_gene: TRBJ2-7
d_gene: .
v_gene: TRBV6-1
CDR3nt: TGTGCCAGCAGTGAATGGTTAGGCAGGGACTACGAGCAGTACTTC
CDR3aa: CASSEWLGRDYEQYF

abundance: .
j_gene: TRBJ2-2
d_gene: TRBD2
v_gene: TRBV25-1
CDR3nt: TGTGCCAGCAGTAAGAAGGCGGGAGGGCGTCCCGGGGAGCTGTTTTTT
CDR3aa: CASSKKAGGRPGELFF

abundance: .
j_gene: TRBJ2-3
d_gene: .
v_gene: TRBV7-2
CDR3nt: TGTGCCAGCAGGGAGGGCGGGGACACAGATACGCAGTATTTT
CDR3aa: CASREGGDTDTQYF

abundance: .
j_gene: TRBJ2-5
d_gene: .
v_gene: TRBV7-3
CDR3nt: TGTGCCAGCAGCTTAGGGGGGTGGGAGACCCAGTACTTC
CDR3aa: CASSLGGWETQYF

abundance: .
j_gene: TRBJ2-7
d_gene: .
v_gene: TRBV7-2
CDR3nt: TGTGCCAGCAGCTTAGATCGGGATACCTACGAGCAGTACTTC
CDR3aa: CASSLDRDTYEQYF

abundance: .
j_gene: TRBJ2-2
d_gene: .
v_gene: TRBV4-2
CDR3nt: TGTGCCAGCAGCCAAGCGGGGGCAAACACCGGGGAGCTGTTTTTT
CDR3aa: CASSQAGANTGELFF

abundance: .
j_gene: TRBJ1-2
d_gene: .
v_gene: TRBV30
CDR3nt: TGTGCCTGGAGGAACAATGCAGGGGCCGGCTACACCTTC
CDR3aa: CAWRNNAGAGYTF

abundance: once
j_gene: TRBJ2-7
d_gene: TRBD2
v_gene: TRBV4-3
CDR3nt: TGCGCCAGCAGCCAAGGTACTAGCGGGAGTTCCGAGCAGTACTTC
CDR3aa: CASSQGTSGSSEQYF

abundance: .
j_gene: TRBJ2-1
d_gene: TRBD2
v_gene: TRBV27
CDR3nt: TGTGCCAGCACCGCTTCACTGGCGGGAGGTCTCGATGAGCAGTTCTTC
CDR3aa: CASTASLAGGLDEQFF

abundance: .
j_gene: TRBJ1-1
d_gene: .
v_gene: TRBV18
CDR3nt: TGTGCCAGCTCACCAGCCAACACTGAAGCTTTCTTT
CDR3aa: CASSPANTEAFF

abundance: .
j_gene: TRBJ2-7
d_gene: .
v_gene: TRBV18
CDR3nt: TGTGCCAGCTCACCACGAATCTACGAGCAGTACTTC
CDR3aa: CASSPRIYEQYF

abundance: .
j_gene: TRBJ2-3
d_gene: TRBD2
v_gene: TRBV4-2
CDR3nt: TGTGCCAGCAGCCAAGATACTAGCGGGAGATCAGATACGCAGTATTTT
CDR3aa: CASSQDTSGRSDTQYF

abundance: many
j_gene: TRBJ2-1
d_gene: .
v_gene: TRBV5-4
CDR3nt: TGTGCCAGCAGAGATGGCACACTCAATGAGCAGTTCTTC
CDR3aa: CASRDGTLNEQFF

abundance: .
j_gene: TRBJ2-1
d_gene: TRBD2
v_gene: TRBV5-1
CDR3nt: TGCGCCAGCAGCTTGGGACGAAAACTGACTAGCGGGGGCCTGAGCTCCTACAATGAGCAGTTCTTC
CDR3aa: CASSLGRKLTSGGLSSYNEQFF